This T cell receptor beta chain originates from a study of OX40 agonist ivuxolimab in advanced cancers. Study details: Each patient was given ivuxolimab into a vein every 2 weeks, at 0.01 to 10 mg/kg. General study points: More expanded clones were found, on average, in CD8+ than in CD4+ T cells. At 0.1-3.0 mg/kg, partial responders had clonal expansion among the lowest observed.

About this clone: What it recognizes is unknown.

Clones were sequenced by immunoSEQ multiplex PCR, and TCRdb holds only the in-frame ones, with some missing. The data contain fewer than 75,000 clones, 75% to 90% of them singletons. With 7 bases removed from V and 2 bases from J, the gap between germline ends came to 15 bases. The CDR3 consists of 14 residues. Germline CDR1 is MNHNY and CDR2 is SVGAGI (reference sequence). The rearrangement uses TRBV6-6 and TRBJ2-7; perhaps D is TRBD1 or TRBD2 (7 bases each). Specimen: CD4+ or CD8+ T cells sorted from blood, collected in a trial of the OX40 agonist ivuxolimab. The source of this sequence is an adult with an advanced solid tumor such as melanoma, head and neck, liver or kidney cancer. The CDR3 sequence: CASNWGGGPYEQYF. The CDR3 region has the DNA TGTGCCAGCAATTGGGGAGGGGGCCCCTACGAGCAGTACTTC.